This T cell receptor beta chain was captured by sequencing in a study of blood T cells in healthy people across ages. Germline assignment: CDR1 MNHNS and CDR2 SASEGT. There are 14 residues in the CDR3. The second PCR ran about 6 to 12 cycles with a sample-barcoded 5' primer and J-beta primers. TCRdb analysed the 5' RACE reads with MiXCR anew, one entry per CDR3 protein. Among about 1.4 million distinct CDR3 sequences, 55% to 75% were seen once, and the ten largest hold under 8.5%. This TCR derives from a young man in good health. The sequenced sample consisted of blood. The gene calls are TRBV6-1 and TRBJ2-4, with D perhaps TRBD1 (6 bases). The DNA matches TRBJ2-7 better at its end, which makes the J call doubtful. CDR3 amino acids: CASTSSGEGYEQYF. The CDR3 DNA reads as TGTGCCAGCACGTCGTCAGGGGAAGGCTACGAGCAGTACTTC.